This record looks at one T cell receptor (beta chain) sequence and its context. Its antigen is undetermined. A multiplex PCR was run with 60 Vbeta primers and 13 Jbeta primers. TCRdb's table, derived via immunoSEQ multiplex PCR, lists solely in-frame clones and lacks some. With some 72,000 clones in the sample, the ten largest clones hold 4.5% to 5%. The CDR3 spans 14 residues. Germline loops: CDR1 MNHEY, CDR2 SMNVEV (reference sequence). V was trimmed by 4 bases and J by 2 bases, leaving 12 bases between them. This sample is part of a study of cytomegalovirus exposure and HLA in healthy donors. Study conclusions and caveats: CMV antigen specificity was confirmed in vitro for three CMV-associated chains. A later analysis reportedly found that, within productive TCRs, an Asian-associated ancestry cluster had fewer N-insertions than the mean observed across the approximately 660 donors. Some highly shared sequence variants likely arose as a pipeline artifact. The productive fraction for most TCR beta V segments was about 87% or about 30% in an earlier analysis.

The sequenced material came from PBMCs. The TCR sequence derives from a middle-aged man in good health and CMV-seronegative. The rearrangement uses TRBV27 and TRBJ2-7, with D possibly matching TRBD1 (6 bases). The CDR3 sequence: CASSYPGTTYEQYF. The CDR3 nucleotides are TGTGCCAGCAGTTATCCCGGGACAACCTACGAGCAGTACTTC.